This passage covers 30 T cell receptor beta chains from one sample sequenced in a study of molecular identifiers for immune sequencing clone quantification. TCRdb redid the calling of the PCR reads with MiXCR, one entry per CDR3 protein. The data contain around 470,000 distinct CDR3 sequences, around 23% of them singletons. The source material was naive CD8+ T cells from blood, with Jurkat cell RNA spiked in. Subset here: FACS-sorted CD8+CD4-CCR7+CD45RA+ naive T cells. These receptors were taken from a human donor in good health. Some libraries in this study had Jurkat cell RNA spiked in.

This clonotype has ten or more counts. The CDR3 spells CSVEEGLAGGSSYEQYF. CDR3 coding DNA: TGCAGCGTTGAAGAAGGACTAGCGGGGGGGAGCTCCTACGAGCAGTACTTC. The genes are TRBV29-1 and TRBJ2-7; 15 bases match TRBD2. Germline V CDR1 and CDR2: SQVTM, ANQGSEA. Germline trimming cut 0 bases from V and 0 bases from J; bases unmatched to any gene: 3. The CDR3 runs to 17 residues.

The chain has TRBV4-3 and TRBJ2-5, with 7 bases fitting TRBD2. The CDR3 consists of 15 residues. Germline V gives CDR1 LGHNA, CDR2 YSLEER. V shed 0 bases and J 2 bases; nucleotides not matched to a gene: 3. The CDR3 loop reads CASSQDWRGQETQYF. The CDR3 DNA sequence: TGCGCCAGCAGCCAAGATTGGCGGGGGCAAGAGACCCAGTACTTC.

This clonotype has only a few counts. The rearrangement links TRBV2 to TRBJ2-2, with D possibly TRBD2 on 6 matching bases. CDR1 and CDR2 from the germline V gene are SNHLY and FYNNEI. V was shortened by 0 bases and J by 5 bases, with 13 bases between the two germline ends. This CDR3 comprises 16 residues. CDR3 loop: CASSEAEDYPTGELFF. CDR3 coding DNA: TGTGCCAGCAGTGAAGCGGAGGACTACCCGACCGGGGAGCTGTTTTTT.

This clonotype has just a few counts. The rearrangement uses TRBV20-1 and TRBJ2-2; TRBD2 matches 11 bases. The length of the CDR3 is 18 residues. Germline CDR1 and CDR2: DFQATT and SNEGSKA (reference sequence). V lost 1 base to trimming and J lost 6 bases; unmatched junction nucleotides: 13. The DNA of the CDR3 is TGCAGTGCTAGAGTCCCCCCTACTAGCGGGAGAAAGGCCGGGGAGCTGTTTTTT. Translation gives CSARVPPTSGRKAGELFF.

The chain links TRBV10-3 to TRBJ2-5, with D uncertain. The CDR3 loop spans 13 amino acids. The germline V and J ends were trimmed by 3 bases and 6 bases, with 11 bases remaining between them. Germline CDR1 and CDR2: ENHRY and SYGVKD. CDR3 amino acids: CAISDETVQTQYF. DNA of the CDR3: TGTGCCATCAGTGACGAGACCGTACAGACCCAGTACTTC.

This rearrangement joins TRBV20-1 to TRBJ1-1, with D perhaps matching TRBD1 (5 bases). CDR3 length equals 14 residues. From germline, CDR1 is DFQATT and CDR2 SNEGSKA (reference sequence). Trimming took 1 base from V and 2 from J, leaving 11 bases between them. The CDR3: CSARGGRVNTEAFF. CDR3 nucleotides: TGCAGTGCTAGAGGGGGCAGGGTAAACACTGAAGCTTTCTTT.

This clonotype has at least ten counts. The chain is built from TRBV6-1 and TRBJ1-5; D unclear. The V end lost 3 bases, the J end lost 1 base, and 7 bases lay between the germline ends. The CDR3 runs 14 residues. Germline-derived CDR1 and CDR2 are MNHNS and SASEGT. The CDR3 DNA reads TGTGCCAGCAGTGAGTGGCAGAGCAATCAGCCCCAGCATTTT. It codes for CASSEWQSNQPQHF.

The chain joins TRBV3-1 to TRBJ2-5; TRBD1 matches 8 bases. The CDR3 contains 16 residues. Trimming removed 4 bases from V and 1 base from J; junction bases left unmatched: 8. Germline loops: CDR1 LGHDT, CDR2 YNNKEL (reference sequence). The CDR3 DNA sequence: TGTGCCAGCAGCCGGACCGGGACAGGCATCCAAGAGACCCAGTACTTC. Translating gives CASSRTGTGIQETQYF.

This chain uses TRBV20-1 with TRBJ2-7, with D perhaps matching TRBD1 or TRBD2 (5 bases each). The CDR3 has 14 residues. Germline CDR1 is DFQATT and CDR2 is SNEGSKA (reference sequence). V gave up 6 bases and J gave up 2 bases, with 17 bases separating them. The CDR3 nucleotides are TGCAGTGCACTAAACCGGGACGGTGCCTACGAGCAGTACTTC. As protein: CSALNRDGAYEQYF.

Points on this clonotype: A much larger clone sits a single nucleotide away, making a read error possible. The V and J genes are TRBV21-1 and TRBJ1-4; the DNA was not compared with TRBD1, the D call given in the table. TRBV21-1 is reported as a pseudogene. The CDR3 spans 14 residues. This chain's CDR3 is CASSQKGVEGKLLF. The CDR3 DNA follows: TGTGCCAGCAGCCAGAAGGGGGTTGAGGGAAAACTGCTTTTT.

This clonotype has ten or more counts. This sequence joins TRBV25-1 and TRBJ2-7; no reliable D call. The V end was cut by 5 bases, the J end by 5 bases, with 13 bases between. The CDR3 covers 13 residues. The germline V gene encodes CDR1 MGHDK and CDR2 SYGVNS. Here the CDR3 reads CASSLIGYHEQYF. CDR3 coding DNA: TGTGCCAGCAGTTTAATAGGGTACCACGAGCAGTACTTC.

This clonotype came up a few times. The chain joins TRBV28 to TRBJ2-2; 12 bases are shared with TRBD1. This CDR3 contains 16 residues. CDR1 is MDHEN and CDR2 is SYDVKM in the germline V gene. V shed 7 bases and J 5 bases; nucleotides not matched to a gene: 8. CDR3 amino acids: CASTPGQGASTGELFF. CDR3 nucleotide sequence: TGTGCCAGCACACCGGGACAGGGGGCGAGTACCGGGGAGCTGTTTTTT.

Worth noting for this clonotype: The final CDR3 position lacks the conserved phenylalanine or tryptophan, pointing to a likely read error. This rearrangement joins TRBV4-2 to TRBJ2-3; D remains ambiguous. Looked up from germline, CDR1 is LGHNA and CDR2 is YNFKEQ. V was shortened by 2 bases and J by 3 bases, with 12 bases between the two germline ends. The length of the CDR3 is 15 residues. The CDR3 DNA follows: TGTGCCAGCAGCCAAAGTGGATGGGATACAGATACGCAGTATCTT. It specifies CASSQSGWDTDTQYL.

Only a few counts were recorded for this clonotype. The chain carries TRBV2 and TRBJ1-1; 10 nucleotides agree with TRBD1. The length of the CDR3 is 18 residues. Germline assignment: CDR1 SNHLY and CDR2 FYNNEI. J gave up 0 bases and V 5 bases, and 12 bases lay outside the gene matches. In DNA form, the CDR3 reads TGTGCCAGCAGTTCGAGCCGGGACAGGGGAAAATTGAACACTGAAGCTTTCTTT. Amino acids: CASSSSRDRGKLNTEAFF.

The V call is TRBV2, the J call TRBJ2-7; 7 nucleotides align to TRBD2. The CDR3 loop spans 16 amino acids. The V gene's germline CDR1 is SNHLY and CDR2 FYNNEI. Trimming at V came to 0 bases and at J to 3 bases, leaving 8 bases not matched to a gene. The CDR3 sequence is CASSEARGFLVYEQYF. The CDR3 nucleotides are TGTGCCAGCAGTGAAGCGCGGGGGTTTTTAGTCTACGAGCAGTACTTC.

Note on this clonotype: This sequence may be a read error, since a much larger clone differs from it by one base. The missing conserved phenylalanine or tryptophan at the end of this CDR3 makes a read error likely. This rearrangement joins TRBV6-2 or TRBV6-3 to TRBJ1-1; no definite D call. The CDR3 loop spans 14 amino acids. V lost 6 bases and J lost 1, with 12 bases in between. Germline CDR1 is MNHEY and CDR2 is SVGEGT. CDR3 nucleotides: TGTGCCAGCAGCCTCACCTCACAGAACACTGAAGCTTTCCTT. This encodes CASSLTSQNTEAFL.

This clonotype was seen more than once but under ten times. This rearrangement joins TRBV7-9 to TRBJ2-3; no firm D call. Deletions cut 4 bases from V and 1 base from J, with 9 bases between. Germline loops: CDR1 SEHNR, CDR2 FQNEAQ (reference sequence). This CDR3 region has 14 residues. For the CDR3, the DNA is TGTGCCAGCAGCTGGCCTGACGGCACAGATACGCAGTATTTT. This sequence encodes CASSWPDGTDTQYF. Filled out from reference TRBV7-9 and TRBJ2-3, the complete variable domain reads DTGVSQNPRHKITKRGQNVTFRCDPISEHNRLYWYRQTLGQGPEFLTYFQNEAQLEKSRLLSDRFSAERPKGSFSTLEIQRTEQGDSAMYLCASSWPDGTDTQYFGPGTRLTVL.

V is TRBV6-5 and J is TRBJ2-7; D might be TRBD2 (6 bases). Per the germline V gene, CDR1 is MNHEY and CDR2 is SVGAGI. V was pared by 8 bases and J by 4 bases, with 33 bases between. The CDR3 has 19 amino acids. CDR3 DNA sequence: TGTGCCAGCGCCGGGGGAAGGGTTAGCGGTGGTGTTGGTATATACGAGCAGTACTTC. Translating it yields CASAGGRVSGGVGIYEQYF.

This clonotype turned up a few times. CDR3 residues: CATSDGAGTDTQYF. CDR3 DNA sequence: TGTGCCACCAGTGATGGGGCAGGCACAGATACGCAGTATTTT. The chain links TRBV24-1 to TRBJ2-3; maybe TRBD1 (5 bases). Trimming shortened V by 3 bases and J by 1 base, and 7 bases separated the two germline ends. The CDR3 is 14 residues long. The germline CDR1 and CDR2 sequences are KGHDR and SFDVKD.

In its sample, this clonotype was seen a few times. An end of the junction differs from the germline gene, which may be a read error. The rearrangement links TRBV6-5 to TRBJ2-7; 11 nucleotides match TRBD1. CDR1 is MNHEY and CDR2 is SVGAGI in the germline V gene. The CDR3 loop spans 14 amino acids. CDR3 DNA sequence: TGTGCCAGCAGTTTGGGACAGGGGGTTTACGAGCAGTGCTTC. Protein sequence: CASSLGQGVYEQCF.

A note on this clonotype: A much larger clonotype is one base distant, so this may be a read error. The chain carries TRBV7-9 and TRBJ2-6; no reliable D call. The CDR3 consists of 18 residues. The V and J ends lost 5 bases and 0 bases respectively, with 17 bases between them. Germline assignment: CDR1 SEHNR and CDR2 FQNEAQ (reference sequence). CDR3 nucleotide sequence: TGTGCCAGCAGCCCCGGCTTCAATGTTAACTCTGGGGCCAACGTCCTGACTTTC. Protein product: CASSPGFNVNSGANVLTF.

This clonotype was observed many times. V is TRBV5-5 and J is TRBJ2-3; D possibly corresponds to TRBD1 (6 bases). Germline V gene data show CDR1 as SGHKS and CDR2 as YYEKEE (reference sequence). This CDR3 region has 15 residues. The germline V and J ends were trimmed by 4 bases and 4 bases, with 16 bases remaining between them. CDR3 coding DNA: TGTGCCAGCAGCGCCGCTCCACAGGGTGCAGATACGCAGTATTTT. Amino acid sequence: CASSAAPQGADTQYF.

This clonotype occurred a few times. In DNA, the CDR3 is TGCGCCAGCAGCCAAGATCGTTTTCGGGGCGGGTTGAACTCTGGGGCCAACGTCCTGACTTTC. Encoded protein: CASSQDRFRGGLNSGANVLTF. The rearrangement links TRBV4-3 to TRBJ2-6; D may match TRBD1 or TRBD2 (5 bases each). The germline V gene has CDR1 LGHNA and CDR2 YSLEER. CDR3 length equals 21 residues. V lost 0 bases to trimming and J lost 0 bases, with 21 bases between them.

About this clonotype itself: One end of the junction fails to match germline, which may point to a read error. This chain joins TRBV6-6 and TRBJ2-7; TRBD1 might be the D (6 bases). Germline V gives CDR1 MNHNY, CDR2 SVGAGI (reference sequence). CDR3 length: 17 amino acids. The CDR3 nucleotides are TGTGCCAGCAGTTTGAGACCCGGTCGGGACACAATCTACGAGCGGTACTTC. It encodes CASSLRPGRDTIYERYF.

The chain recombines TRBV12-3 or TRBV12-4 with TRBJ1-3; no reliable D call. V was shortened by 2 bases and J by 0 bases, with 17 bases between the two germline ends. The CDR3 length is 18 residues. CDR3 in amino acids: CASSLFARRKSSGNTIYF. The CDR3 DNA sequence: TGTGCCAGCAGTTTATTTGCGCGACGTAAGAGCTCTGGAAACACCATATATTTT.

The table lists this clonotype with many counts. The chain carries TRBV29-1 and TRBJ2-5; 7 bases are shared with TRBD2. Germline V gene data show CDR1 as SQVTM and CDR2 as ANQGSEA. V was clipped by 1 base and J by 5 bases; unmatched bases: 13. The CDR3 totals 16 residues. CDR3 DNA: TGCAGCGTTGAAGGAAAGGAGCGGGGTATCTCGGAGACCCAGTACTTC. It specifies CSVEGKERGISETQYF. The full variable domain, its missing parts supplied by reference TRBV29-1 and TRBJ2-5, is SAVISQKPSRDICQRGTSLTIQCQVDSQVTMMFWYRQQPGQSLTLIATANQGSEATYESGFVIDKFPISRPNLTFSTLTVSNMSPEDSSIYLCSVEGKERGISETQYFGPGTRLLVL.

V is TRBV6-5 and J is TRBJ2-7; D may be TRBD2 (6 bases). V was cut by 6 bases and J by 0 bases, with 9 bases left in between. This CDR3 spans 13 amino acids. CDR1 is MNHEY and CDR2 is SVGAGI in the germline V gene. CDR3 sequence reads: CASREGFSYEQYF. Written as DNA, the CDR3 is TGTGCCAGCAGGGAGGGGTTCTCCTACGAGCAGTACTTC.

This clonotype was found many times. The gene calls are TRBV5-5 and TRBJ2-3, with TRBD2 as a possible D gene (6 bases). The CDR3 spans 16 residues. The germline CDR1 and CDR2 sequences are SGHKS and YYEKEE (reference sequence). V lost 1 base to trimming and J lost 2 bases, with 14 bases between them. The DNA of the CDR3 is TGTGCCAGCAGCTTGTATGGGGGAGGAACCACAGATACGCAGTATTTT. It specifies CASSLYGGGTTDTQYF.

For this clonotype: The junction and the germline gene differ at one end; a read error may be behind it. V usage is TRBV5-1 and J usage is TRBJ1-1; no definite D call. Germline loops: CDR1 SGHRS, CDR2 YFSETQ. The CDR3 is made up of 13 amino acids. CDR3 loop: CASGLGLGMEAFF. The CDR3 nucleotides read TGCGCCAGCGGCTTGGGTTTAGGGATGGAAGCTTTCTTT.

Only a few counts were recorded for this clonotype. The J gene is TRBJ2-7, the V gene TRBV2, with D maybe TRBD2 (6 bases). Germline lookup yields CDR1 SNHLY and CDR2 FYNNEI. The CDR3 totals 10 residues. The CDR3: CASGPGEQYF. CDR3 nucleotides: TGTGCAAGCGGGCCGGGGGAGCAGTACTTC. The whole variable domain, remainder taken from reference TRBV2 and TRBJ2-7, is EPEVTQTPSHQVTQMGQEVILRCVPISNHLYFYWYRQILGQKVEFLVSFYNNEISEKSEIFDDQFSVERPDGSNFTLKIRSTKLEDSAMYFCASGPGEQYFGPGTRLTVT.